The 21 T cell receptor beta chains given below trace back to one sample, sequenced in a study of CXCR3-negative and CXCR3-positive naive CD8 T cells. Study observations and caveats: TRB CDR3 hydrophobicity was greater in CXCR3-positive naive cells than in CXCR3-negative naive cells.

cDNA libraries for TRB were generated by 5' RACE incorporating UMI labels. TCRdb reprocessed the 5' RACE reads and reports one entry per CDR3 protein, with no DNA. This sample contains some 99,000 distinct CDR3 sequences. These receptors have no identified antigens. The sequencing sample was made of naive CXCR3+ CD8+ T cells from blood. Subset defined: CD45RO-CCR7+CD27+CD95- naive CD8+ T cells expressing CXCR3 (TNR3+). These receptors came from a human donor in good health. Some clones in this sample may be carry-over from other donors' samples.

The chain joins TRBV4-1 to TRBJ2-7; TCRdb selects TRBD1, and the lack of DNA leaves this call unchecked. There are 14 residues in the CDR3. Germline V gene data show CDR1 as MGHRA and CDR2 as YSYEKL. The CDR3 spells CASSQTTAGDEQYF.

The rearrangement uses TRBV7-3 and TRBJ2-3. Germline lookup yields CDR1 SGHTA and CDR2 FQGTGA. CDR3 length: 14 amino acids. The CDR3: CASSLIAAADTQYF.

The chain links TRBV29-1 to TRBJ2-3; TCRdb names TRBD1, which stays unverified in the absence of DNA. Germline V gene data show CDR1 as SQVTM and CDR2 as ANQGSEA. The CDR3 totals 15 residues. The CDR3 is CSVAGAGPRLDTQYF.

This chain links TRBV7-2 with TRBJ2-5; TCRdb's D gene call, TRBD2, goes unchecked for lack of DNA. The germline V gene encodes CDR1 SGHTA and CDR2 FQGNSA. This CDR3 has 18 residues. This CDR3 reads CASSLAPRLAGGKETQYF. Full variable domain (rest looked up from reference TRBV7-2 and TRBJ2-5): GAGVSQSPSNKVTEKGKDVELRCDPISGHTALYWYRQSLGQGLEFLIYFQGNSAPDKSGLPSDRFSAERTGGSVSTLTIQRTQQEDSAVYLCASSLAPRLAGGKETQYFGPGTRLLVL.

The gene calls are TRBV21-1 and TRBJ1-1; there is no DNA to check the TCRdb D call of TRBD1. TRBV21-1 is a pseudogene segment. The CDR3 covers 18 residues. Here the CDR3 reads CASSKPRILTGMNTEAFF.

The chain couples TRBV7-2 to TRBJ2-5; TCRdb selects TRBD2, and the lack of DNA leaves this call unchecked. Germline assignment: CDR1 SGHTA and CDR2 FQGNSA. CDR3 length: 16 residues. The CDR3 loop reads CASSLAGGGAGETQYF.

The chain couples TRBV28 to TRBJ1-2; without DNA, the TCRdb call of TRBD1 cannot be checked. Germline CDR1 is MDHEN and CDR2 is SYDVKM. This CDR3 has 15 residues. The CDR3 sequence: CASSTNYDRDYGYTF.

CDR3 sequence: CASSYGGHQGTEAFF. The rearrangement joins TRBV6-2 or TRBV6-3 to TRBJ1-1; TCRdb names TRBD1, which stays unverified in the absence of DNA. The CDR3 spans 15 residues. Germline CDR1 and CDR2: MNHEY and SVGEGT.

The V call is TRBV7-8, the J call TRBJ2-7; TCRdb gives TRBD1 as the D gene, but with no DNA this cannot be confirmed. Germline CDR1 SGHVS, CDR2 FQNEAQ. This CDR3 comprises 14 residues. CDR3 residues: CASSWAMGVYEQYF. The full variable domain, in which reference TRBV7-8 and TRBJ2-7 provide the parts outside the CDR3, is GAGVSQSPRYKVAKRGQDVALRCDPISGHVSLFWYQQALGQGPEFLTYFQNEAQLDKSGLPSDRFFAERPEGSVSTLKIQRTQQEDSAVYLCASSWAMGVYEQYFGPGTRLTVT.

This rearrangement joins TRBV28 to TRBJ1-1; the D call of TRBD1 rests on TCRdb alone, since no DNA is present to check it. The CDR3 loop spans 16 amino acids. Germline V gives CDR1 MDHEN, CDR2 SYDVKM. The CDR3 protein is CASILRGATGNAEAFF.

The chain is built from TRBV29-1 and TRBJ1-1; TCRdb outputs TRBD1, but without DNA this stays unchecked. Germline loops: CDR1 SQVTM, CDR2 ANQGSEA. The CDR3 covers 17 residues. CDR3: CSADSTGLVELDTEAFF.

The chain has TRBV7-8 and TRBJ2-6. Germline loops: CDR1 SGHVS, CDR2 FQNEAQ. The CDR3 totals 14 residues. This chain's CDR3 is CASSLGSGANVLTF.

The rearrangement uses TRBV15 and TRBJ2-7; TCRdb lists TRBD2, though no DNA is available to test this call. Germline CDR1 is LNHNV and CDR2 is YYDKDF (reference sequence). The length of the CDR3 is 12 residues. CDR3 region: CATSGRSYEQYF.

The chain joins TRBV6-2 or TRBV6-3 to TRBJ2-7. The CDR3 sequence is 12 residues long. In germline, CDR1 is MNHEY, CDR2 SVGEGT. The chain's CDR3 is CASLTVSYEQYF.

The CDR3 loop is CASSLRTMIYEQYF. The chain joins TRBV5-6 to TRBJ2-7. Germline V gene data show CDR1 as SGHDT and CDR2 as YYEEEE. CDR3 length equals 14 residues.

The V and J genes are TRBV18 and TRBJ2-3; as DNA is missing, the TRBD2 call by TCRdb cannot be tested. Germline lookup yields CDR1 KGHSH and CDR2 LQKENI. The CDR3 has 20 residues. CDR3 in amino acids: CASSPPPGLAGGPSTDTQYF.

V is TRBV7-2 and J is TRBJ2-7; TCRdb names TRBD1, which stays unverified in the absence of DNA. The CDR3 loop spans 15 amino acids. Germline loops: CDR1 SGHTA, CDR2 FQGNSA. The CDR3 loop reads CASSLSRGPPNEQYF.

This chain connects TRBV19 to TRBJ2-1; TCRdb selects TRBD1, and the lack of DNA leaves this call unchecked. The CDR3 length is 16 residues. Germline CDR1 reads LNHDA; CDR2 reads SQIVND (reference sequence). The CDR3 loop is CASSIPPRSANNEQFF.

The V call is TRBV4-3, the J call TRBJ2-3. Per germline, CDR1 LGHNA and CDR2 YSLEER. The CDR3 has 17 residues. The CDR3 spells CASSQAVWSPSTGTQYF.

This sequence joins TRBV6-5 and TRBJ2-1. Germline V lookup: CDR1 MNHEY, CDR2 SVGAGI. The CDR3 sequence is 13 residues long. The CDR3 reads CASSYAGSDEQFF.

The chain recombines TRBV7-9 with TRBJ2-7; TCRdb outputs TRBD2, but without DNA this stays unchecked. This CDR3 is 16 amino acids long. Germline CDR1 and CDR2: SEHNR and FQNEAQ (reference sequence). This CDR3 reads CASSLGFGPLSYEQYF.